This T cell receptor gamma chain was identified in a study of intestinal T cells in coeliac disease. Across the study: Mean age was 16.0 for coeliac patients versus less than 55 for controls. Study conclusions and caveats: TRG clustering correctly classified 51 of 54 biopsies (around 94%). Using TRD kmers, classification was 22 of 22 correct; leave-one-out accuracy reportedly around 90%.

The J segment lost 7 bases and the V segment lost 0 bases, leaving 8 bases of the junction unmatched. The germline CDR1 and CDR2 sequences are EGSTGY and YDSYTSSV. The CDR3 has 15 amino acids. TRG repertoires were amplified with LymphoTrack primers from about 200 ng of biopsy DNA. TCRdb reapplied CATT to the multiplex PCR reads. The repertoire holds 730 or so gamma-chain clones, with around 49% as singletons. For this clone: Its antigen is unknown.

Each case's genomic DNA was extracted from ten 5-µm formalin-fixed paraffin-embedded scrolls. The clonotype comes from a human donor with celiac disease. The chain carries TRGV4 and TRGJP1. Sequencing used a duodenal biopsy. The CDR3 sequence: CATWDGIPLGWFKIF. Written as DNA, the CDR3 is TGTGCCACCTGGGATGGGATACCACTTGGTTGGTTCAAGATATTT.